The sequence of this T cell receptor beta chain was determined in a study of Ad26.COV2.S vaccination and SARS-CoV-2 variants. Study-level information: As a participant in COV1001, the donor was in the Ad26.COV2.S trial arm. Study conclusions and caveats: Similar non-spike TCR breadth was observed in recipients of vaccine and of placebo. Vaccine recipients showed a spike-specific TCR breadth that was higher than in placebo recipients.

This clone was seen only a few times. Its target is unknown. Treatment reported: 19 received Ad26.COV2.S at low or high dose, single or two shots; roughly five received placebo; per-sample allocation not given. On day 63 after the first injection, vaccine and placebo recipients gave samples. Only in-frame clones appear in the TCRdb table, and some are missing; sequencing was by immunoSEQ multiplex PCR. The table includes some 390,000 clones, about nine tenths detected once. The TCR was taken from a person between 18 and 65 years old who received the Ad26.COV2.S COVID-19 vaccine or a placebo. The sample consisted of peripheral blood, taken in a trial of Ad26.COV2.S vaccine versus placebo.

DNA of the CDR3: TGTGCCAGCAGCTTACTCGAGCCTAGCAACACCGGGGAGCTGTTTTTT. Residues: CASSLLEPSNTGELFF. V usage is TRBV7-9 and J usage is TRBJ2-2; a possible D gene is TRBD2 (5 bases). V was clipped by 2 bases and J by 2 bases, with 12 bases between them. The CDR3 has 16 residues. CDR1 SEHNR and CDR2 FQNEAQ come from the germline V gene (reference sequence).